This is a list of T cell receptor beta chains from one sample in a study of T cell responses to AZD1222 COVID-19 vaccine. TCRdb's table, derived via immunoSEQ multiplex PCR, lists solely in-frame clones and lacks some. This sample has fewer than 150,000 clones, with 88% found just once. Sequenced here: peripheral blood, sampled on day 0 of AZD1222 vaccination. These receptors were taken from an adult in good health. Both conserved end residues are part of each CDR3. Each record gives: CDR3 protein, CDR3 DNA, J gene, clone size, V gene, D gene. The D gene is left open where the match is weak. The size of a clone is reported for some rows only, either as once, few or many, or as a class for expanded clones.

CASSLRPGLAGYEQFF TGTGCCAGCAGCTTAAGGCCTGGACTAGCGGGGTATGAGCAGTTCTTC TRBJ2-1 . TRBV13 TRBD2
CASSLGTVTGELFF TGTGCCAGCAGCTTGGGAACAGTCACCGGGGAGCTGTTTTTT TRBJ2-2 once TRBV5-4 .
CAGVRGYEQYF TGTGCCGGGGTTCGGGGCTACGAGCAGTACTTC TRBJ2-7 . TRBV6-5 .
CASSYRGGASYEQYF TGTGCCAGCAGTTACCGGGGGGGCGCTTCCTACGAGCAGTACTTC TRBJ2-7 . TRBV6-5 TRBD2
CASSPGGTGGNGYTF TGTGCCAGCTCACCAGGAGGGACAGGGGGCAATGGCTACACCTTC TRBJ1-2 . TRBV18 TRBD1
CAISPVGTSTDTQYF TGTGCCATCAGTCCAGTGGGCACTAGCACAGATACGCAGTATTTT TRBJ2-3 . TRBV10-3 .
CASSSQVTTELLYGYTF TGTGCCAGCAGTTCCCAAGTAACGACGGAGCTCCTTTATGGCTACACCTTC TRBJ1-2 . TRBV28 .
CASSRNWDRLGGYTF TGCGCCAGCAGCCGGAATTGGGACAGGTTAGGAGGCTACACCTTC TRBJ1-2 . TRBV5-1 TRBD1
CASSSSGRVRAFF TGTGCCAGCAGCTCAAGTGGCAGGGTGAGAGCTTTCTTT TRBJ1-1 . TRBV12-3/TRBV12-4 .
CAWSTGGGKSNSPLHF TGTGCCTGGAGTACAGGGGGCGGGAAGAGTAATTCACCCCTCCACTTT TRBJ1-6 . TRBV30 TRBD1
CASSWGPSSGANVLTF TGTGCCAGCAGCTGGGGACCGTCCTCTGGGGCCAACGTCCTGACTTTC TRBJ2-6 . TRBV11-2 .
CASSLVGGYNEQFF TGTGCCAGCAGCTTAGTTGGGGGCTACAATGAGCAGTTCTTC TRBJ2-1 . TRBV7-2 .
CASRIRAGLDEQYF TGTGCCAGTAGGATACGGGCAGGGCTGGACGAGCAGTACTTC TRBJ2-7 . TRBV19 .
CAWSVLSVEQFF TGTGCCTGGAGTGTACTCTCTGTCGAGCAGTTCTTC TRBJ2-1 . TRBV30 .
CASSLDIGSDEQYF TGTGCCAGCAGCTTAGACATAGGGTCGGACGAGCAGTACTTC TRBJ2-7 . TRBV11-2 .
CASSTRRERLFF TGTGCCAGCAGCACCAGACGAGAACGGCTGTTTTTT TRBJ1-4 . TRBV7-8 .
CATSKAKKVYGYTF TGTGCCACCAGCAAGGCCAAGAAGGTCTATGGCTACACCTTC TRBJ1-2 . TRBV15 .
CASSPRGAIRAGEQYF TGTGCCAGCAGCCCAAGGGGGGCTATAAGGGCCGGCGAGCAGTACTTC TRBJ2-7 . TRBV27 .
CASSLQGTTYNEQFF TGCGCCAGCAGCTTGCAGGGGACCACCTACAATGAGCAGTTCTTC TRBJ2-1 . TRBV5-1 .
CASSPNQQETQYF TGTGCCAGCTCACCAAACCAGCAAGAGACCCAGTACTTC TRBJ2-5 once TRBV18 .
CASSQVPRIDTQYF TGTGCCAGCAGCCAAGTCCCTCGGATAGATACGCAGTATTTT TRBJ2-3 once TRBV3-1/TRBV3-2 .
CASNKITGVGVYQPQHF TGTGCCAGTAATAAAATAACAGGGGTCGGTGTCTATCAGCCCCAGCATTTT TRBJ1-5 . TRBV19 TRBD1
CASLTGGGTGNTIYF TGTGCCAGCCTTACCGGGGGGGGTACCGGAAACACCATATATTTT TRBJ1-3 . TRBV6-5 .
CASSYSGTEALSGQYF TGTGCCAGCAGCTACTCCGGGACAGAAGCCCTTTCGGGCCAGTACTTC TRBJ2-5 once TRBV6-5 TRBD1
CASSLGPSGTDTQYF TGTGCCAGCAGTTTAGGTCCCAGCGGAACAGATACGCAGTATTTT TRBJ2-3 . TRBV27 .
CASSLTSPNTGELFF TGTGCCAGCAGTTTAACTAGCCCGAACACCGGGGAGCTGTTTTTT TRBJ2-2 . TRBV28 .
CASSPLGSSGNTIYF TGTGCCAGCTCACCTCTTGGGAGCTCTGGAAACACCATATATTTT TRBJ1-3 . TRBV18 .
CASGQETQYF TGTGCCAGCGGACAAGAGACCCAGTACTTC TRBJ2-5 . TRBV25-1 .
CASSTPGQGLNTEAFF TGTGCCAGCAGCACGCCGGGACAGGGGCTGAACACTGAAGCTTTCTTT TRBJ1-1 . TRBV28 TRBD1
CASSIRRGAHPSNQPQHF TGTGCCAGTAGTATCAGACGGGGGGCGCATCCAAGCAATCAGCCCCAGCATTTT TRBJ1-5 . TRBV19 .
CAWNAGTVALRNTIYF TGTGCCTGGAATGCGGGGACCGTTGCTCTGAGAAACACCATATATTTT TRBJ1-3 . TRBV30 .
CASSFLRPNTEAFF TGTGCCAGCAGCTTCTTGAGGCCGAACACTGAAGCTTTCTTT TRBJ1-1 . TRBV7-8 .
CSVRTSGSTQYF TGCAGCGTCCGGACTAGCGGATCGACCCAGTACTTC TRBJ2-5 . TRBV29-1 TRBD2
CASSVGSNYGYTF TGTGCCAGCAGTGTGGGCAGTAACTATGGCTACACCTTC TRBJ1-2 . TRBV2 .